This paragraph reports one TCR beta chain. Its specificity is unknown. Sequencing was performed with immunoSEQ multiplex PCR; in TCRdb, only in-frame clones are kept and a portion is missing. This sample has tens of thousands of clones, with around nine tenths found just once. This specimen comes from a study of a mutant IDH1 vaccine in newly diagnosed glioma. Time point noted: week 35, safety follow-up. Vaccinated patients received 300 ug of mutant IDH1 20-mer peptide per dose, with topical imiquimod. This clonotype was obtained from a young man with glioma. The sequenced sample was PBMCs, obtained from a glioma patient whose treatment included an IDH1 peptide vaccine.

In DNA form, the CDR3 reads TGTGCCAGCAGCTACGCCGGTTTGAGAACAGAAGCTTTCTTT. Its translation: CASSYAGLRTEAFF. The gene calls are TRBV7-2 and TRBJ1-1; no clear D gene. There are 14 residues in the CDR3. Per the germline V gene, CDR1 is SGHTA and CDR2 is FQGNSA. Trimming removed 4 bases at V and 8 bases at J, with 17 bases between.